The 9 T cell receptor beta chains given below trace back to one sample, sequenced in a study of blood T cell repertoires in COVID-19. Sequenced by immunoSEQ multiplex PCR; TCRdb stores in-frame clones only, minus some. The table shows under 300,000 clones, with about 86% occurring only once. The sample consisted of PBMCs or T cells enriched from blood (not recorded which). The receptor source for this set is a woman aged 35 to 49 with acute COVID-19.

The V call is TRBV11-3, the J call TRBJ2-7, with 8 bases matching TRBD1. The ends lost 5 bases at V and 6 bases at J; junction bases unmatched: 6. The CDR3 sequence is 13 residues long. Germline CDR1 and CDR2: SGHNT and YENEEA. CDR3 in DNA: TGTGCCAGCAGCGGACAGGGAAATCTCGAGCAGTACTTC. It translates to CASSGQGNLEQYF. The variable domain in full, completed from reference TRBV11-3 and TRBJ2-7, reads EAGVVQSPRYKIIEKKQPVAFWCNPISGHNTLYWYLQNLGQGPELLIRYENEEAVDDSQLPKDRFSAERLKGVDSTLKIQPAELGDSAVYLCASSGQGNLEQYFGPGTRLTVT.

The chain carries TRBV25-1 and TRBJ2-2, with D unclear. Trimming stripped 2 bases from V and 6 bases from J, with 10 bases between. This CDR3 spans 14 amino acids. In germline, CDR1 is MGHDK, CDR2 SYGVNS. The CDR3 protein is CASSEGTLAGELFF. The CDR3 DNA sequence: TGTGCCAGCAGTGAAGGCACGTTGGCCGGGGAGCTGTTTTTT.

The chain combines TRBV29-1 with TRBJ2-7; D ambiguous. Germline V gives CDR1 SQVTM, CDR2 ANQGSEA. The V and J ends lost 3 bases and 3 bases respectively, with 9 bases between them. The CDR3 sequence is 12 residues long. CDR3 nucleotides: TGCAGCGTTGAGGGCCTGGGCTACGAGCAGTACTTC. Protein product: CSVEGLGYEQYF.

CDR3 residues: CASSWLDRIKNTEAFF. CDR3 nucleotides: TGTGCCAGCAGCTGGCTCGACAGAATTAAGAACACTGAAGCTTTCTTT. The chain carries TRBV11-3 and TRBJ1-1; a weak D match, TRBD1 (5 bases). The V end was cut by 4 bases, the J end by 1 base, with 16 bases between. Germline V gene sequence: CDR1 SGHNT, CDR2 YENEEA. This CDR3 is built from 16 residues.

The rearrangement uses TRBV9 and TRBJ2-1; 9 bases match TRBD2. Per germline, CDR1 SGDLS and CDR2 YYNGEE. The CDR3 runs to 20 residues. V shed 0 bases, J shed 0 bases, and the junction held 13 bases outside the gene matches. CDR3 nucleotides: TGTGCCAGCAGCGTAGTCGGTGGCGGGGGGGTCCTCAGCTCCTACAATGAGCAGTTCTTC. Protein sequence: CASSVVGGGGVLSSYNEQFF.

This clone was counted once. V gene TRBV13 combines with J gene TRBJ1-1, with no clear D. CDR3 length: 12 amino acids. CDR1 is PRHDT, CDR2 FYEKMQ, per germline (reference sequence). The ends were cut back, 6 bases at V and 11 bases at J, with 16 bases in the middle. The CDR3 reads CASSYSSLNAFF. The CDR3 DNA reads as TGTGCCAGCAGTTACTCGAGCCTGAACGCTTTCTTT. Looking up the rest from reference TRBV13 and TRBJ1-1 gives the full variable domain: AAGVIQSPRHLIKEKRETATLKCYPIPRHDTVYWYQQGPGQDPQFLISFYEKMQSDKGSIPDRFSAQQFSDYHSELNMSSLELGDSALYFCASSYSSLNAFFGQGTRLTVV.

This rearrangement joins TRBV28 to TRBJ2-2; TRBD1 aligns across 9 bases. Germline V CDR1 and CDR2: MDHEN, SYDVKM. The trim removed 3 bases at V and 6 bases at J, leaving 5 bases unmatched. The CDR3 is 15 amino acids. The CDR3 DNA reads as TGTGCCAGCAGTTTCTGGGACAGGGTCGCCGGGGAGCTGTTTTTT. This codes for CASSFWDRVAGELFF.

The V and J genes are TRBV7-9 and TRBJ2-1; 7 positions agree with TRBD2. CDR1 and CDR2 from the germline V gene are SEHNR and FQNEAQ (reference sequence). The CDR3 has 16 residues. The junction had 14 bases not matched to a gene; V was cut back by 5 bases and J by 7 bases. As DNA, the CDR3 is TGTGCCAGCAGCCCACAACCAGGCGGGAGTTTAAATGAGCAGTTCTTC. Translating gives CASSPQPGGSLNEQFF.

The sample holds one count of this clone. The gene calls are TRBV6-5 and TRBJ1-2; possibly TRBD1 for D (6 bases). Germline assignment: CDR1 MNHEY and CDR2 SVGAGI. The CDR3 is 14 amino acids. The germline V and J ends were trimmed by 6 bases and 5 bases, with 16 bases remaining between them. CDR3 loop: CASSYRGGAYGYTF. In DNA form, the CDR3 reads TGTGCCAGCAGCTATCGGGGGGGCGCGTATGGCTACACCTTC.